This TCR beta chain comes out of a study of Ad26.COV2.S vaccination and SARS-CoV-2 variants. Study-wide results and caveats: Placebo recipients showed lower spike-specific TCR breadth than vaccinees. The study found similar non-spike TCR breadth in vaccine and placebo recipients.

A remark on this clone: Its antigen is as yet unknown.

The CDR3 contains 15 residues. With 3 bases removed from V and 5 bases from J, the gap between germline ends came to 13 bases. Germline V gives CDR1 SGHVS, CDR2 FQNEAQ. Sequencing used immunoSEQ multiplex PCR; TCRdb keeps in-frame clones, though not all of them. The data contain about 370,000 clones, approximately 91% of them singletons. Specified treatment: 15 to 20 received Ad26.COV2.S at low or high dose, single or two shots; 5 received placebo; per-sample allocation not given. Sampling was done on day 63 after the first vaccine or placebo injection. The chain links TRBV7-8 to TRBJ2-2, with no clear D. The starting material was peripheral blood, obtained in a trial of Ad26.COV2.S vaccine versus placebo. The origin of this receptor is a person between 18 and 60 years old who received the Ad26.COV2.S COVID-19 vaccine or a placebo. CDR3 region: CASSFPHLRTGELFF. The CDR3 DNA reads as TGTGCCAGCAGCTTCCCGCACTTAAGGACCGGGGAGCTGTTTTTT.